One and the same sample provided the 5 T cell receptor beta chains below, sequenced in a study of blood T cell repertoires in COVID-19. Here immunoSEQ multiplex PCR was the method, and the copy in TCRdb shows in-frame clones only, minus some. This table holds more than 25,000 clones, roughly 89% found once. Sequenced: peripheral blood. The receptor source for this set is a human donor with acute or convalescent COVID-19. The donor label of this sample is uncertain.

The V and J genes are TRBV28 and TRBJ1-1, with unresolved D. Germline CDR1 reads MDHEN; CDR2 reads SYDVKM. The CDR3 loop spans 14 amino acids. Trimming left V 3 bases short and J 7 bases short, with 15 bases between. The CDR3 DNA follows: TGTGCCAGCAGTTTGGCCCTGGGAGGTAGTGAAGCTTTCTTT. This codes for CASSLALGGSEAFF.

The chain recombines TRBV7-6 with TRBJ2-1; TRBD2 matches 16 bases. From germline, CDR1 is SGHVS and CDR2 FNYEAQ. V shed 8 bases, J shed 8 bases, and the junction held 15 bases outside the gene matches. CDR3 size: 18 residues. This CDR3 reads CASSLGGTSGRAVYEQFF. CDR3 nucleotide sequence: TGTGCCAGCTCCTTAGGAGGGACTAGCGGGAGGGCCGTTTATGAGCAGTTCTTC. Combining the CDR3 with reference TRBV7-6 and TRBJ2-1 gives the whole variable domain GAGVSQSPRYKVTKRGQDVALRCDPISGHVSLYWYRQALGQGPEFLTYFNYEAQQDKSGLPNDRFSAERPEGSISTLTIQRTEQRDSAMYRCASSLGGTSGRAVYEQFFGPGTRLTVL.

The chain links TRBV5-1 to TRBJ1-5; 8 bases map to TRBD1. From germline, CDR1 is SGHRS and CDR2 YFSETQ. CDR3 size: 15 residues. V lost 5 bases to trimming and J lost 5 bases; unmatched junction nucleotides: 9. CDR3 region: CASSPQGAGDQPQHF. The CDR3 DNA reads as TGCGCCAGCAGTCCCCAGGGGGCGGGGGATCAGCCCCAGCATTTT.

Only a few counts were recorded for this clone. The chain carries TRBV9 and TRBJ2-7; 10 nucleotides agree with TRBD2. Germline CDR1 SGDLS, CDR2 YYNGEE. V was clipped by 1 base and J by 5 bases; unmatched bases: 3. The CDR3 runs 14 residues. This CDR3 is CASSVSGRADEQYF. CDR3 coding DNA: TGTGCCAGCAGCGTAAGCGGGAGGGCCGACGAGCAGTACTTC.

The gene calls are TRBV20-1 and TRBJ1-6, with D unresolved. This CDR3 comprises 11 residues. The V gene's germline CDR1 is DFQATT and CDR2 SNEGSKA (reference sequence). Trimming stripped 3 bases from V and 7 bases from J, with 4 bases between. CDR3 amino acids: CSASVNSPLHF. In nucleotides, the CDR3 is TGCAGTGCTAGTGTAAATTCACCCCTCCACTTT.